One and the same sample provided the 28 T cell receptor beta chains below, sequenced in a study of early T cells in non-severe SARS-CoV-2 infection. TCRdb analysed the 5' RACE reads with MiXCR anew, one entry per CDR3 protein. The repertoire includes about 69,000 distinct CDR3 sequences, roughly 15% of them detected once, and over 13% sits in the top ten. The sample was whole blood. The receptor source for this set is an adult who was a healthcare worker with PCR-confirmed SARS-CoV-2 infection or an uninfected control (not recorded which).

The chain uses TRBV6-5 and TRBJ1-6; D unresolved. V gave up 7 bases and J gave up 5 bases, with 15 bases separating them. CDR1 is MNHEY, CDR2 SVGAGI, per germline. The CDR3 loop spans 15 amino acids. The CDR3 spells CASTRGPPDNSPLHF. DNA of the CDR3: TGTGCCAGCACGAGAGGGCCTCCCGATAATTCACCCCTCCACTTT.

The chain combines TRBV5-1 with TRBJ2-3; 7 positions match TRBD1. The CDR3 is 13 residues long. V shed 4 bases and J 1 base; nucleotides not matched to a gene: 0. Germline V gene data show CDR1 as SGHRS and CDR2 as YFSETQ. The DNA for the CDR3 is TGCGCCAGCAGCGGACAGGGCACAGATACGCAGTATTTT. This codes for CASSGQGTDTQYF.

The chain has TRBV7-9 and TRBJ1-1; D is possibly TRBD1 (6 bases). Per the germline V gene, CDR1 is SEHNR and CDR2 is FQNEAQ (reference sequence). V was pared by 5 bases and J by 11 bases, with 15 bases between. The CDR3 contains 12 residues. The CDR3 coding sequence is TGTGCCAGCAGCCCGGAACAGGGTTCGGCTTTCTTT. It translates to CASSPEQGSAFF. Full variable domain (missing parts from reference TRBV7-9 and TRBJ1-1): DTGVSQNPRHKITKRGQNVTFRCDPISEHNRLYWYRQTLGQGPEFLTYFQNEAQLEKSRLLSDRFSAERPKGSFSTLEIQRTEQGDSAMYLCASSPEQGSAFFGQGTRLTVV.

The chain joins TRBV5-1 to TRBJ2-1; the D gene is possibly TRBD2 (6 bases). The CDR3 length is 14 residues. V was pared by 1 base and J by 8 bases, with 13 bases between. Looked up from germline, CDR1 is SGHRS and CDR2 is YFSETQ. CDR3 loop: CASSLSGDFDEQFF. The CDR3 region has the DNA TGCGCCAGCAGCTTGTCGGGGGATTTCGATGAGCAGTTCTTC.

The chain links TRBV10-2 to TRBJ1-5, with D perhaps TRBD1 (6 bases). The germline V gene encodes CDR1 WSHSY and CDR2 SAAADI. The CDR3 runs to 16 residues. Trimming shortened V by 0 bases and J by 3 bases, and 12 bases separated the two germline ends. This CDR3 reads CASSESPGGYNQPQHF. The CDR3 DNA follows: TGCGCCAGCAGTGAGTCGCCCGGGGGCTACAATCAGCCCCAGCATTTT.

The V gene is TRBV20-1, the J gene TRBJ1-1, with D unclear. Germline CDR1 reads DFQATT; CDR2 reads SNEGSKA (reference sequence). The V gene lost 6 bases and the J gene lost 2 bases, with 10 bases spanning the gap. This CDR3 contains 12 residues. Here the CDR3 reads CSAVDFNTEAFF. CDR3 coding DNA: TGCAGTGCCGTCGACTTCAACACTGAAGCTTTCTTT.

The chain is built from TRBV11-2 and TRBJ2-3; D is perhaps TRBD1 (5 bases). The CDR3 is made up of 14 amino acids. V shed 1 base and J shed 8 bases, with 13 bases lying between them. Per germline, CDR1 SGHAT and CDR2 FQNNGV. CDR3 loop: CASSLGLLRGTQYF. CDR3 coding DNA: TGTGCCAGCAGCTTAGGACTCCTAAGGGGTACGCAGTATTTT.

In its sample, this clonotype was seen a few times. This chain links TRBV28 with TRBJ1-2; TRBD1 agrees at 8 bases. The V and J ends lost 8 bases and 2 bases, in that order; junction bases with no gene match: 7. CDR3 length: 14 residues. The germline V gene has CDR1 MDHEN and CDR2 SYDVKM. CDR3 amino acids: CASGYGQGNYGYTF. The CDR3 nucleotides are TGTGCCAGCGGTTATGGACAGGGAAACTATGGCTACACCTTC.

This clonotype was recorded many times. The chain links TRBV20-1 to TRBJ1-2; TRBD1 might be the D (6 bases). Per the germline V gene, CDR1 is DFQATT and CDR2 is SNEGSKA (reference sequence). The ends were cut back, 0 bases at V and 4 bases at J, with 21 bases in the middle. The CDR3 is 17 amino acids. The CDR3 DNA reads TGCAGTGCTAGAGATGGGGGGCTTCCCTCGGCACTCTATGGCTACACCTTC. It specifies CSARDGGLPSALYGYTF.

Many counts were recorded for this clonotype. This sequence joins TRBV29-1 and TRBJ2-1, with D unresolved. Between the trimmed V and J ends, which lost 6 bases and 7 bases, there was a span of 13 bases. The CDR3 length is 12 residues. The germline gives CDR1 SQVTM, CDR2 ANQGSEA. The CDR3 is CSVGRNGNEQFF. CDR3 nucleotides: TGCAGCGTAGGACGAAACGGGAATGAGCAGTTCTTC.

The genes are TRBV5-1 and TRBJ2-1; D might be TRBD2 (6 bases). Germline CDR1 reads SGHRS; CDR2 reads YFSETQ. The length of the CDR3 is 13 residues. Trimming pared 4 bases from V and 4 bases from J, leaving 9 bases between. The CDR3 nucleotides read TGCGCCAGCAGCCCTAGCGAGTACAATGAGCAGTTCTTC. It encodes CASSPSEYNEQFF.

The chain links TRBV11-2 to TRBJ1-4, with 8 positions matching TRBD1. The length of the CDR3 is 13 residues. CDR1 is SGHAT and CDR2 is FQNNGV in the germline V gene. The junction had 8 bases not matched to a gene; V was cut back by 3 bases and J by 14 bases. The CDR3 loop reads CASSLGGQERLFF. In DNA, the CDR3 is TGTGCCAGCAGCTTGGGGGGACAGGAACGTCTGTTTTTT.

In this sample, this clonotype turned up many times. The genes are TRBV12-3 or TRBV12-4 and TRBJ1-6; maybe TRBD1 (6 bases). The CDR3 loop spans 18 amino acids. The V end lost 6 bases, the J end lost 0 bases, and 18 bases lay between the germline ends. CDR3 coding DNA: TGTGCCAGCAGAACCTCCGGGACATCGAGCTCCTATAATTCACCCCTCCACTTT. As protein: CASRTSGTSSSYNSPLHF.

The chain uses TRBV2 and TRBJ2-6; D is tentatively TRBD1 or TRBD2 (6 bases each). V lost 5 bases, J lost 2 bases, and 13 bases lay in between. Germline CDR1 is SNHLY and CDR2 is FYNNEI. The CDR3 runs to 16 residues. DNA of the CDR3: TGTGCCAGCAGTCGCCGGGGGCAGGCTGGGGCCAACGTCCTGACTTTC. It is translated as CASSRRGQAGANVLTF. Full variable domain (rest looked up from reference TRBV2 and TRBJ2-6): EPEVTQTPSHQVTQMGQEVILRCVPISNHLYFYWYRQILGQKVEFLVSFYNNEISEKSEIFDDQFSVERPDGSNFTLKIRSTKLEDSAMYFCASSRRGQAGANVLTFGAGSRLTVL.

V usage is TRBV27 and J usage is TRBJ2-3, with a weak D call TRBD2 (7 bases). Looked up from germline, CDR1 is MNHEY and CDR2 is SMNVEV (reference sequence). This CDR3 is built from 16 residues. Trimming pared 1 base from V and 0 bases from J, leaving 11 bases between. The CDR3 sequence is CASSLLRGPSTDTQYF. The CDR3, as DNA: TGTGCCAGCAGTTTATTGCGGGGGCCTAGCACAGATACGCAGTATTTT.

This clonotype came up many times. A junction boundary mismatches the germline segment, possibly from a read error. The J gene is TRBJ2-1, the V gene TRBV12-3 or TRBV12-4; 8 nucleotides match TRBD2. This CDR3 spans 18 amino acids. CDR3 loop: CASSVALLRGGLNNEQFF. The CDR3 coding sequence is TGTGCCAGCAGTGTAGCGCTACTTCGCGGGGGGCTCAACAATGAGCAGTTCTTC.

This clonotype was recorded many times. This chain uses TRBV5-1 with TRBJ2-7; 7 bases fit TRBD1. Germline values: CDR1 SGHRS, CDR2 YFSETQ. The CDR3 has 14 residues. V was pared by 3 bases and J by 0 bases, with 3 bases of the junction left unmatched. The CDR3 region has the DNA TGCGCCAGCAGCTACTGGGACAGCTCCTACGAGCAGTACTTC. It translates to CASSYWDSSYEQYF.

This clonotype was counted at least ten times. This chain uses TRBV6-4 with TRBJ2-2; TRBD1 matches at 9 bases. CDR3 length: 16 residues. The germline V gene encodes CDR1 MRHNA and CDR2 SNTAGT. Trimming at V came to 3 bases and at J to 4 bases, leaving 6 bases not matched to a gene. CDR3 sequence: CASSETGQGTTGELFF. The DNA for the CDR3 is TGTGCCAGCAGTGAAACGGGACAGGGAACCACCGGGGAGCTGTTTTTT.

This clonotype has ten or more counts. The genes are TRBV7-9 and TRBJ2-1; D may be TRBD1 (6 bases). CDR1 SEHNR and CDR2 FQNEAQ come from the germline V gene (reference sequence). There are 17 residues in the CDR3. V lost 5 bases, J lost 5 bases, and 22 bases lay in between. CDR3 amino acids: CASSPLWGRGGDNEQFF. In nucleotides, the CDR3 is TGTGCCAGCAGCCCACTCTGGGGGCGCGGTGGTGACAATGAGCAGTTCTTC.

This rearrangement joins TRBV28 to TRBJ1-2; a weak D match, TRBD1 (5 bases). The CDR3 length is 15 residues. CDR1 and CDR2 from the germline V gene are MDHEN and SYDVKM. V was shortened by 7 bases and J by 5 bases, with 20 bases between the two germline ends. CDR3 protein: CASTPPGGARYGYTF. CDR3 in DNA: TGTGCCAGCACCCCCCCGGGAGGGGCGAGATATGGCTACACCTTC.

In this sample, this clonotype turned up a few times. This chain connects TRBV18 to TRBJ2-7; D is unresolved. Trimming took 3 bases from V and 6 from J, leaving 18 bases between them. CDR1 and CDR2 from the germline V gene are KGHSH and LQKENI. This CDR3 is 15 amino acids long. CDR3 nucleotides: TGTGCCAGCTCACCCTACAACATAGACGTTAGCGAGCAGTACTTC. Amino acid sequence: CASSPYNIDVSEQYF.

The rearrangement uses TRBV20-1 and TRBJ2-1, with 11 bases that match TRBD2. Per the germline V gene, CDR1 is DFQATT and CDR2 is SNEGSKA (reference sequence). V lost 1 base and J lost 6; bases outside the gene matches: 5. There are 15 residues in the CDR3. The CDR3 DNA follows: TGCAGTGCTAGAGGAAGACTAGCGGGGCCCAATGAGCAGTTCTTC. Translated, it gives CSARGRLAGPNEQFF.

The chain joins TRBV6-2 or TRBV6-3 to TRBJ1-2; TRBD1 aligns across 9 bases. CDR3 length equals 15 residues. CDR1 and CDR2 from the germline V gene are MNHEY and SVGEGT. V was clipped by 5 bases and J by 5 bases; unmatched bases: 9. The CDR3 protein is CASSPGDRAGYGYTF. The CDR3, as DNA: TGTGCCAGCAGTCCCGGGGACAGGGCTGGATATGGCTACACCTTC.

The chain combines TRBV28 with TRBJ1-1; 7 bases line up with TRBD1. Looked up from germline, CDR1 is MDHEN and CDR2 is SYDVKM. The V gene end was trimmed by 4 bases and the J gene end by 0 bases; junction bases not matched to a gene: 5. CDR3 length equals 15 residues. The DNA of the CDR3 is TGTGCCAGCAGTTCTCCGGACAGGATGAACACTGAAGCTTTCTTT. Translating it yields CASSSPDRMNTEAFF.

The DNA of the CDR3 is TGTGCCAGCAGCCTGGGGATACTTTCCTCCACAGATACGCAGTATTTT. Translating gives CASSLGILSSTDTQYF. The rearrangement uses TRBV6-2 or TRBV6-3 and TRBJ2-3, with no clear D. CDR3 size: 16 residues. Germline values: CDR1 MNHEY, CDR2 SVGEGT. V dropped 6 bases and J dropped 2 bases, with 18 bases sitting between them.

This clonotype was seen at least ten times. The V gene is TRBV10-3, the J gene TRBJ2-7; D may be TRBD1 (6 bases). The CDR3 consists of 15 residues. Per germline, CDR1 ENHRY and CDR2 SYGVKD. V was trimmed by 3 bases and J by 4 bases, leaving 16 bases between them. Here the CDR3 DNA reads TGTGCCATCAGTGAACCCACAGGGCGGCGGTACGAGCAGTACTTC. Translation gives CAISEPTGRRYEQYF.

This clonotype has just a few counts. The genes are TRBV18 and TRBJ1-2, with a possible D match to TRBD1 (6 bases). The CDR3 is 14 amino acids. CDR1 and CDR2 from the germline V gene are KGHSH and LQKENI. Between the trimmed V and J ends, which lost 3 bases and 4 bases, there was a span of 12 bases. CDR3 sequence reads: CASSPDTGSYGYTF. The CDR3 region has the DNA TGTGCCAGCTCACCGGACACAGGGTCCTATGGCTACACCTTC.

The V and J genes are TRBV9 and TRBJ2-3, with D uncertain. Germline V gene sequence: CDR1 SGDLS, CDR2 YYNGEE. This CDR3 is 15 amino acids long. The V gene lost 0 bases and the J gene lost 0 bases, with 8 bases spanning the gap. The CDR3 loop is CASSVARSSTDTQYF. The CDR3 bases are TGTGCCAGCAGCGTAGCCAGATCTAGCACAGATACGCAGTATTTT. Full variable domain (rest looked up from reference TRBV9 and TRBJ2-3): DSGVTQTPKHLITATGQRVTLRCSPRSGDLSVYWYQQSLDQGLQFLIQYYNGEERAKGNILERFSAQQFPDLHSELNLSSLELGDSALYFCASSVARSSTDTQYFGPGTRLTVL.